This TCR beta chain was recorded in a study of prognosis after radiotherapy for stage I lung cancer. From germline, CDR1 is DFQATT and CDR2 SNEGSKA (reference sequence). Trimming shortened V by 5 bases and J by 0 bases, and 10 bases separated the two germline ends. This CDR3 is 13 amino acids long. Template was genomic DNA; TCR beta CDR3 amplified in two multiplex PCR rounds. Specific primers for each TRBV and TRBJ gene were what first-round PCR used. TCRdb ran MiXCR on the multiplex PCR reads and lists one entry per CDR3 protein. The data hold 27,000 or so distinct CDR3 sequences, with 35% to 50% observed a single time. The table lists this clonotype with many counts.

The sequence was obtained from a donor over 45 with non-small cell lung cancer. The chain employs TRBV20-1 and TRBJ1-2; a possible D gene is TRBD1 (5 bases). The material was PBMCs, obtained before or after stereotactic body radiation therapy (not recorded which). CDR3 loop: CSAGGTANYGYTF. The CDR3 bases are TGCAGTGCTGGGGGGACGGCTAACTATGGCTACACCTTC.